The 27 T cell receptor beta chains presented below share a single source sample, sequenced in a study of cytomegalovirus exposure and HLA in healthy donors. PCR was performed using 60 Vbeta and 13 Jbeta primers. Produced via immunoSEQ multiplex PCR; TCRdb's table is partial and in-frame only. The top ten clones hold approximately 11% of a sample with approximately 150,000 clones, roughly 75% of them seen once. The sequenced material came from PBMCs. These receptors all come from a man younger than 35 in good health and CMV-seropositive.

CDR3 residues: CAIARMGAQGETQYF. CDR3 DNA sequence: TGTGCCATCGCGAGGATGGGGGCTCAGGGAGAGACCCAGTACTTC. This chain uses TRBV6-1 with TRBJ2-5; D is perhaps TRBD1 (6 bases). Germline CDR1 and CDR2: MNHNS and SASEGT. V was trimmed by 10 bases and J by 4 bases, leaving 22 bases between them. CDR3 length: 15 amino acids.

CDR3 amino acids: CASSSTSSGANVLTF. Written as DNA, the CDR3 is TGTGCCAGCAGTAGTACGAGCTCTGGGGCCAACGTCCTGACTTTC. This chain joins TRBV27 and TRBJ2-6, with no clear D. The CDR3 loop spans 15 amino acids. V lost 5 bases and J 0 bases, leaving 8 bases between the germline ends. In germline, CDR1 is MNHEY, CDR2 SMNVEV (reference sequence).

The CDR3 reads CASSDSGGLNTEAFF. In DNA form, the CDR3 reads TGTGCCAGCAGCGACTCGGGAGGGCTGAACACTGAAGCTTTCTTT. V and J are TRBV28 and TRBJ1-1; no firm D call. Germline assignment: CDR1 MDHEN and CDR2 SYDVKM. V shed 6 bases and J shed 0 bases, with 14 bases lying between them. The CDR3 loop spans 15 amino acids.

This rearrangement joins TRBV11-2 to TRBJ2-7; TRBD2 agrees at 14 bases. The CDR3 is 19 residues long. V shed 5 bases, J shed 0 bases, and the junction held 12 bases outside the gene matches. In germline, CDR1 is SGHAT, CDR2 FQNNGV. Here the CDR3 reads CASSPPGLAGGMSSYEQYF. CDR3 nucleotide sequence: TGTGCCAGCAGCCCCCCAGGACTAGCGGGAGGAATGAGCTCCTACGAGCAGTACTTC.

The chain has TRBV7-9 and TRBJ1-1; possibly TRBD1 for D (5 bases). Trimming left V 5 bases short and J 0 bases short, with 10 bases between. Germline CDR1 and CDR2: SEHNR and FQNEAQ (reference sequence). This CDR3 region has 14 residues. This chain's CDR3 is CASSTSTVNTEAFF. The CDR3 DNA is TGTGCCAGCAGCACGTCGACAGTGAACACTGAAGCTTTCTTT.

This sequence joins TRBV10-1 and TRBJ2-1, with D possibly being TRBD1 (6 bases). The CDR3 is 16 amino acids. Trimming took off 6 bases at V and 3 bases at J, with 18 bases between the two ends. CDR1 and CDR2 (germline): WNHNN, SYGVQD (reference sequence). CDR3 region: CASSFLQGTGYNEQFF. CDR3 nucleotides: TGCGCCAGCAGCTTTCTTCAGGGGACGGGCTACAATGAGCAGTTCTTC.

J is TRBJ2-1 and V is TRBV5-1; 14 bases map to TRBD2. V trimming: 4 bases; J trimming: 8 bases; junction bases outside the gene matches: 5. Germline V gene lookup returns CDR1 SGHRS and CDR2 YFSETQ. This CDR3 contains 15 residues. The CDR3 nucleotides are TGCGCCAGCAGCCCCGGGACTAGCGGGAGTTATGAGCAGTTCTTC. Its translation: CASSPGTSGSYEQFF.

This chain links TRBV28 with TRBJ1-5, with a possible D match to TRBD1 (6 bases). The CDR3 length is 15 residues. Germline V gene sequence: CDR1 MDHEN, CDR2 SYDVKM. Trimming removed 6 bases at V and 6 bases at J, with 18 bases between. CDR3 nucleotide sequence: TGTGCCAGCAGAGCCCAGGGGAGGGGTCTTCAGCCCCAGCATTTT. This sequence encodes CASRAQGRGLQPQHF.

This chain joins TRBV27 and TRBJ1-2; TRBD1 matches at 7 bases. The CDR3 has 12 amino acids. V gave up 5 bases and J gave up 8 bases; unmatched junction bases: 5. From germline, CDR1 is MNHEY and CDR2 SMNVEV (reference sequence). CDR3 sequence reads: CASSPDRVGYTF. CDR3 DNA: TGTGCCAGCAGTCCAGACAGGGTGGGCTACACCTTC.

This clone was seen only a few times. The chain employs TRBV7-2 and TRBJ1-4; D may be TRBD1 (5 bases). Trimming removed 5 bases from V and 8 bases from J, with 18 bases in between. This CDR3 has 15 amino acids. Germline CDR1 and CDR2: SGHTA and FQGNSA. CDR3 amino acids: CASSDSKGSGEKLFF. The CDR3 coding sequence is TGTGCCAGCAGCGATTCGAAGGGGTCAGGCGAAAAACTGTTTTTT.

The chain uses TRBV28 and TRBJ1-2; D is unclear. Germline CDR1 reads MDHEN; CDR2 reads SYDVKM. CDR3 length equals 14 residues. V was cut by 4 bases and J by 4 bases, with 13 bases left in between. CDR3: CASSSGMLGYGYTF. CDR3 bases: TGTGCCAGCAGTTCCGGGATGTTAGGCTATGGCTACACCTTC.

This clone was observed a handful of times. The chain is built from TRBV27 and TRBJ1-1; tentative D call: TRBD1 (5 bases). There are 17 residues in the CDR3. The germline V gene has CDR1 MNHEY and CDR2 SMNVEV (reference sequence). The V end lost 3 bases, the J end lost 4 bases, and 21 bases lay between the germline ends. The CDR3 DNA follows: TGTGCCAGCAGTTTTTCCACGACAGACACGCGGGGCACTGAAGCTTTCTTT. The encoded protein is CASSFSTTDTRGTEAFF.

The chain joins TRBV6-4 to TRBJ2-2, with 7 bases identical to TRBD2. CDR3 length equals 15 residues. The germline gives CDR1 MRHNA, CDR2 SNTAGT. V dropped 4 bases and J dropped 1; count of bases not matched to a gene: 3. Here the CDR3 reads CASSVSSGNTGELFF. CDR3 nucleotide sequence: TGTGCCAGCAGTGTTTCTAGCGGGAACACCGGGGAGCTGTTTTTT.

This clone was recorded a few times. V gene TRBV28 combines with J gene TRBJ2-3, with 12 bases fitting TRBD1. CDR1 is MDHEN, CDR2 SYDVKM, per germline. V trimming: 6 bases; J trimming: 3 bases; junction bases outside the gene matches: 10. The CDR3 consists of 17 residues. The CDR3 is CASREMGQGARTDTQYF. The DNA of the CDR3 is TGTGCCAGCAGAGAAATGGGACAGGGGGCACGAACAGATACGCAGTATTTT.

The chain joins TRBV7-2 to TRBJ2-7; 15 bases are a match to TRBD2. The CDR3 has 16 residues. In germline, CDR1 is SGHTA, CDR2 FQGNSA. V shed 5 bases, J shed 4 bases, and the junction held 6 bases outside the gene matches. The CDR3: CASSPPGTSGRYEQYF. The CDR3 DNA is TGTGCCAGCAGCCCACCCGGGACTAGCGGGAGGTACGAGCAGTACTTC.

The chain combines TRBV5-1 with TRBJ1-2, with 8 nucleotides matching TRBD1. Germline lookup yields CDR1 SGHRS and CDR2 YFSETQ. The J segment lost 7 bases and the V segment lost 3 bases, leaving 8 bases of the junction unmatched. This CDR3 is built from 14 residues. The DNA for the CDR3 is TGCGCCAGCAGCTACGAACAGGGGGTGGGTGGCTACACCTTC. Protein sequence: CASSYEQGVGGYTF. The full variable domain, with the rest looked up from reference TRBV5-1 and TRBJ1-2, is KAGVTQTPRYLIKTRGQQVTLSCSPISGHRSVSWYQQTPGQGLQFLFEYFSETQRNKGNFPGRFSGRQFSNSRSEMNVSTLELGDSALYLCASSYEQGVGGYTFGSGTRLTVV.

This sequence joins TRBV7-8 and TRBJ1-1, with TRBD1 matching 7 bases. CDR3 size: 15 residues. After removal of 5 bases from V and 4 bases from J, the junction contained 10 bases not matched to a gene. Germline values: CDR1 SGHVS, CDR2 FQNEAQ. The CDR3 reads CASSPTWNRGTEAFF. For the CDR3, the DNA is TGTGCCAGCAGCCCAACCTGGAACAGGGGCACTGAAGCTTTCTTT.

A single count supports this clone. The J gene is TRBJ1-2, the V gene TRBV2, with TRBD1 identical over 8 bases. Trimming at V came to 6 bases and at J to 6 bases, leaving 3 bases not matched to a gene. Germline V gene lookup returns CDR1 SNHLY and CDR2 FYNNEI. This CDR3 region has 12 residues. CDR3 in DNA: TGTGCCAGCAGGGACAGGGTTCATGGCTACACCTTC. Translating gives CASRDRVHGYTF.

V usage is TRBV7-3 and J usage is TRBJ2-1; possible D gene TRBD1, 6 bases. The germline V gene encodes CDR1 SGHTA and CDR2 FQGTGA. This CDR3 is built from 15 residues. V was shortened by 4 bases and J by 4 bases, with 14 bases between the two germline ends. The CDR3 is CASSSTPGDYNEQFF. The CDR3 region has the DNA TGTGCCAGCAGCTCAACCCCAGGGGATTACAATGAGCAGTTCTTC.

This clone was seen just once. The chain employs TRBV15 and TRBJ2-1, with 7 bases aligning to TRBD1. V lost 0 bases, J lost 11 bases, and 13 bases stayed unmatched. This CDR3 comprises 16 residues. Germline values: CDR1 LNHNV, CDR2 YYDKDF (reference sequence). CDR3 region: CATSREDRDRFEKQFF. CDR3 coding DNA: TGTGCCACCAGCAGAGAAGACAGGGACCGCTTTGAGAAGCAGTTCTTC.

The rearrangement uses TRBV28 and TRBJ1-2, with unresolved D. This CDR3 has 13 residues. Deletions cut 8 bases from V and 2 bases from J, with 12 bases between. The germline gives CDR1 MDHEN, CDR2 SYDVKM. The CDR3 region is CASWQHPNYGYTF. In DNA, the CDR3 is TGTGCCAGCTGGCAACATCCAAACTATGGCTACACCTTC.

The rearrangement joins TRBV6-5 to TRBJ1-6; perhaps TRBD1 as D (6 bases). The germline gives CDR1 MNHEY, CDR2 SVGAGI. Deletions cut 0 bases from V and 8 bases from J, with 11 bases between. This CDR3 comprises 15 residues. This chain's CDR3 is CASSYSPGVDSPLHF. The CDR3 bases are TGTGCCAGCAGTTACTCTCCAGGGGTTGATTCACCCCTCCACTTT.

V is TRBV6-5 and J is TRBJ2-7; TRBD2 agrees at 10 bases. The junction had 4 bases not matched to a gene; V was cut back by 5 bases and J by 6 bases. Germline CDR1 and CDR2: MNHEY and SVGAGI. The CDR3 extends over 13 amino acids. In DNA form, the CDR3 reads TGTGCCAGCAGTCGAGCGGGAGGGACCGAGCAGTACTTC. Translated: CASSRAGGTEQYF.

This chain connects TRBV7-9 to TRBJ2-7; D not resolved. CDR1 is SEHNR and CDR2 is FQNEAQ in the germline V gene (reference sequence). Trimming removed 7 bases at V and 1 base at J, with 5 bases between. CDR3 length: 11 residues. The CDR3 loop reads CASTQSYEQYF. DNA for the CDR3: TGTGCCAGCACCCAATCCTACGAGCAGTACTTC. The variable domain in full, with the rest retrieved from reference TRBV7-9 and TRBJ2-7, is DTGVSQNPRHKITKRGQNVTFRCDPISEHNRLYWYRQTLGQGPEFLTYFQNEAQLEKSRLLSDRFSAERPKGSFSTLEIQRTEQGDSAMYLCASTQSYEQYFGPGTRLTVT.

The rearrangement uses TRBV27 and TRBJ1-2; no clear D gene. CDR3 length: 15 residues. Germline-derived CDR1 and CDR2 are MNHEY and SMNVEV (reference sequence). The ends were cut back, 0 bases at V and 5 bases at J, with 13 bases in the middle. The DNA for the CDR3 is TGTGCCAGCAGTTTATCTGTACTGCCCCCTTATGGCTACACCTTC. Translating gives CASSLSVLPPYGYTF.

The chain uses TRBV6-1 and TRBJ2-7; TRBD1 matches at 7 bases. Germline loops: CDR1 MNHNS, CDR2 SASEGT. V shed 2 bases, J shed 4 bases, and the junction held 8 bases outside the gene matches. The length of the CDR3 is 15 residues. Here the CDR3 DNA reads TGTGCCAGCAGTGAACCCGGGACAGTGAAATACGAGCAGTACTTC. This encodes CASSEPGTVKYEQYF.

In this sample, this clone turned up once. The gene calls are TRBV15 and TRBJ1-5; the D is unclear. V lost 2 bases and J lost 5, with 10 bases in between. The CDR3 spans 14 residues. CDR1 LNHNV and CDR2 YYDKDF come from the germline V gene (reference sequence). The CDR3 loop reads CATSRLVEDQPQHF. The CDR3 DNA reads TGTGCCACCAGCAGACTAGTAGAGGATCAGCCCCAGCATTTT.